There are many counts of the clone carrying this TCR beta chain. Its matching antigen is unknown. These data come from a study of Graves' ophthalmopathy and Graves' hyperthyroidism. Overall study findings and caveats: Sensitivity reached 87.88% and specificity around 81% for a 13-signature model separating ophthalmopathy from stable hyperthyroidism. The model reached 65% to 71% sensitivity and about 72% specificity for predicting ophthalmopathy progression.

Scientists amplified the TCR beta CDR3 regions from RNA transcripts. First-round RT-PCR relied on HTBI primers, and a second-round multiplex PCR came next. Each CDR3 protein is one row after TCRdb ran MiXCR on the multiplex PCR reads. The data show tens of thousands of distinct CDR3 sequences, 45% to 55% seen once. Pregnant or lactating patients and those with other autoimmune diseases or uncontrolled infections were excluded. The PBMC fraction was derived from over 9 ml of fresh peripheral blood. Input material: peripheral blood. This TCR was recovered from an adult woman with Graves' ophthalmopathy.

CDR3 in DNA: TGTGCCAGCAGCTTCGTCGGGCTTGACAATGAGCAGTTCTTC. Amino acids: CASSFVGLDNEQFF. The chain carries TRBV4-2 and TRBJ2-1; D gene ambiguous. CDR1 and CDR2 from the germline V gene are LGHNA and YNFKEQ. The V end lost 5 bases, the J end lost 5 bases, and 13 bases lay between the germline ends. The CDR3 totals 14 residues.